This entry features one T cell receptor beta chain sequence. Its antigen is undetermined. This sample stems from a study of shared clonotypes between healthy human individuals. Profiled with immunoSEQ multiplex PCR; TCRdb holds only in-frame clones, not every one. The data contain roughly 2.5 million clones, more than 80% of them seen just once; the ten biggest clones take up 0.14%. CDR1 and CDR2 from the germline V gene are MDHEN and SYDVKM. The CDR3 loop spans 17 amino acids. The V and J ends lost 4 bases and 3 bases respectively, with 19 bases between them. Study-wide points: Rarefaction analysis demonstrated incomplete sorted-subset sequencing notwithstanding large depth.

Material: naive CD4+ T cells sorted from blood. Documented subset: CD45RA+ positively selected. V is TRBV28 and J is TRBJ1-5; maybe TRBD1 (5 bases). This TCR came from a man between 18 and 35 years old in good health. The CDR3 is CASSSPRGVRVNQPQHF. The CDR3 DNA reads as TGTGCCAGCAGTTCTCCCCGGGGGGTCCGGGTCAATCAGCCCCAGCATTTT.